This T cell receptor beta chain was sequenced for a study of blood T cells in healthy people across ages (dated by TCRdb to between 2014 and 2017). Study-wide context: In model experiments, template switching captured about one uniquely barcoded TCR beta cDNA molecule for every two T cells. Age-related changes in TCR beta repertoire diversity were measured in the study by deep sequencing normalized with unique cDNA molecular identifiers. Two additional independent replicas of 1 million unique cDNA reads from the same blood draw were analyzed for two donors (one aged 18 to 29 and one aged 80 or older). The donors were split into four age groups: young (average about 15 years), middle-aged (more than 35), aged (62) and long-lived (more than 80). To avoid experimental bias, donors of different ages were spread randomly across the sequencing lanes.

Libraries were prepared through 5' RACE. The listed sequencing device is Illumina HiSeq 2500. A second 7 to 11 cycle PCR used a sample-barcoded 5' primer and a J-beta primer mix. A template-switch 5' adaptor carrying 12 random nucleotides introduced a unique molecular identifier onto each TCR beta cDNA molecule. Each sample yielded at least 2.5 million CDR3-containing paired-end reads. All of the RNA was converted into first-strand cDNA using the Mint cDNA synthesis kit, with a TRBC-specific oligonucleotide serving as the primer. Following uracil-DNA glycosylase treatment, all cDNA underwent a first 18-cycle PCR with the universal primers M1SS and BC2_uni_R. On the study's bioinformatics: Each sample was normalized by randomly selecting 1 million high-quality reads, each carrying a distinct molecular identifier. Instead of being binned into consensus sequences, reads that shared molecular identifiers were thrown out. CDR3 identification, clonotype clustering and error correction used MiTCR with a Q25 quality threshold and the strictest error-elimination algorithm. Lower-bound total TCR beta diversity was estimated with a nonparametric unseen species model using Euler transformation. The public reads were run again by TCRdb, first through fastp at Q25 and then through MiXCR, and only productive beta chains were kept. Identical CDR3 proteins give one entry, which carries the most common genes and DNA. TCRdb, not the original authors, processed these V and J calls. The sample contains 1.5 million to 2 million distinct CDR3 sequences, 49% of them found a single time. The leading ten clones occupy 2% to 2.5% of the sample.

Donors were approximately 42 systemically healthy Caucasian individuals from Russia aged roughly 6 to 90 years. Each donor gave approximately 9.4 milliliters of peripheral blood, drawn into EDTA-treated Vacutainer tubes. Ficoll-Paque density-gradient centrifugation was used to isolate PBMCs, with at least 6 million obtained per sample. Trizol reagent was used to extract total RNA from PBMCs, with at least 6 micrograms per sample. Naive CD45RAhigh/CD27high T cell percentages were measured by flow cytometry on a PBMC aliquot from every donor. In regard to this clonotype: It lacks a known antigen. Within one base of it there is no much larger clone, and no base qualities were kept.

Study-wide conclusions, independent of this receptor: Because the CMV infection status of the donors was unknown, age-related changes in expanded clonotypes may potentially have been confounded. The percentage of naive T cells measured by flow cytometry correlated strongly with observed TCR beta diversity. Estimates of total diversity based on one million sequenced T cells were considered lower bounds and underestimates. Since profiling was done on bulk unsorted PBMCs, naive and antigen-experienced compartments could not be conclusively compared. As age increased, observed TCR beta diversity per million T cells dropped in a roughly linear way, and a significant reduction was already evident by age 40. Compared with the aged group, the long-lived group had more naive CD4+ T cells, fewer expanded clones and increased TCR diversity, suggesting age selection.

The germline V gene (reference sequence) yields DFQATT for CDR1 and SNEGSKA for CDR2. Measured from the cysteine to the phenylalanine, the CDR3 is 15 residues long. CDR3 DNA is the only sequence kept; it has 45 bases, read in frame from the first base. Trimming accounts for 3 bases at V and 9 bases at J, while the number of junction bases matched to no gene is 13. This receptor chain uses TRBV20-1 and TRBJ2-5, and 10 junction bases match TRBD2. Sample: blood. This TCR was sampled from a woman aged 35 to 49 in good health. The CDR3 here reads CSARSSGGTRGAQYF. In nucleotides, the sequence is TGCAGTGCTAGGTCTAGCGGGGGCACACGGGGCGCCCAGTACTTC.